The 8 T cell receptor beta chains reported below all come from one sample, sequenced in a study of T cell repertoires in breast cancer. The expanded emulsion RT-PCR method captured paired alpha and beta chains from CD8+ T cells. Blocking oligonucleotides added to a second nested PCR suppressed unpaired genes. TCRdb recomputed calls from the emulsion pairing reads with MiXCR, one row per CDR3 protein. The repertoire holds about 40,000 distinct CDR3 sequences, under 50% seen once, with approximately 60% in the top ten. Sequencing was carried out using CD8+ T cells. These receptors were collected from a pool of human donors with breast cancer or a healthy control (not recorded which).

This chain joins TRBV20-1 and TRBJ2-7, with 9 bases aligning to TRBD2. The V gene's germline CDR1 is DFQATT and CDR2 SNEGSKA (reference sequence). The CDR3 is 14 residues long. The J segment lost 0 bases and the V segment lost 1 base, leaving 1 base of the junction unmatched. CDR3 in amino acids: CSARVSGGSYEQYF. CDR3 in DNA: TGCAGTGCTAGAGTTAGCGGGGGCTCCTACGAGCAGTACTTC.

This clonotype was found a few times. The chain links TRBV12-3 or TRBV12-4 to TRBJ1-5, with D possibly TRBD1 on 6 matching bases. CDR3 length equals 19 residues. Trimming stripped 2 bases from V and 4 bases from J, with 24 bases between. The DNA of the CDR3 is TGTGCCAGCAGTTTATTTAGGGGGGCAGGGGAATTTGGGAATCAGCCCCAGCATTTT. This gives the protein CASSLFRGAGEFGNQPQHF.

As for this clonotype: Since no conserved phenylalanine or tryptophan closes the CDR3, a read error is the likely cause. The CDR3 bases are TGTGCCAGCAGGGCGGGACTAGCGGGGGCCTACGAGCAGTACTCC. Its translation is CASRAGLAGAYEQYS. V usage is TRBV6-1 and J usage is TRBJ2-7; 14 nucleotides line up with TRBD2. Germline-derived CDR1 and CDR2 are MNHNS and SASEGT. There are 15 residues in the CDR3. V lost 6 bases and J lost 2; bases outside the gene matches: 3.

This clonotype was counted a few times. The CDR3 region has the DNA TGTGCCAGCAGCCAAGAGCGGCTAGCGGGGATTCACTACGAGCAGTACTTC. This translates into CASSQERLAGIHYEQYF. J is TRBJ2-7 and V is TRBV4-2; 9 nucleotides line up with TRBD2. CDR1 is LGHNA and CDR2 is YNFKEQ in the germline V gene. Trimming took 0 bases from V and 3 from J; bases not matched to a gene: 9. The CDR3 is 17 amino acids.

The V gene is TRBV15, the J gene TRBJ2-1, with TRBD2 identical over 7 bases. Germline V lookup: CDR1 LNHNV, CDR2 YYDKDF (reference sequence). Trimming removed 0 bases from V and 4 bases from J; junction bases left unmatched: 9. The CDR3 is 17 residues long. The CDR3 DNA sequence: TGTGCCACCAGCAGAGAAAGACTAGCCGCCATTTACAATGAGCAGTTCTTC. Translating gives CATSRERLAAIYNEQFF.

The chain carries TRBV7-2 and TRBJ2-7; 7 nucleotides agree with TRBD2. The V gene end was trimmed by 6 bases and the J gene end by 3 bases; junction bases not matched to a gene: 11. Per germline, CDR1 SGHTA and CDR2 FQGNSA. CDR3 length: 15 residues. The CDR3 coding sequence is TGTGCCAGCAGGAGCGGGACCCAGCAAATCTACGAGCAGTACTTC. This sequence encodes CASRSGTQQIYEQYF. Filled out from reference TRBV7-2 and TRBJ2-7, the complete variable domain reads GAGVSQSPSNKVTEKGKDVELRCDPISGHTALYWYRQSLGQGLEFLIYFQGNSAPDKSGLPSDRFSAERTGGSVSTLTIQRTQQEDSAVYLCASRSGTQQIYEQYFGPGTRLTVT.

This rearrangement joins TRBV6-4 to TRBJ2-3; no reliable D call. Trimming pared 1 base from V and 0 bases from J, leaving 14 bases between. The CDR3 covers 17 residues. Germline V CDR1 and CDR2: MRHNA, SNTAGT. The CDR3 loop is CASSDYKCQISTDTQYF. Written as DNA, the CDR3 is TGTGCCAGCAGTGACTACAAGTGCCAGATTAGCACAGATACGCAGTATTTT.

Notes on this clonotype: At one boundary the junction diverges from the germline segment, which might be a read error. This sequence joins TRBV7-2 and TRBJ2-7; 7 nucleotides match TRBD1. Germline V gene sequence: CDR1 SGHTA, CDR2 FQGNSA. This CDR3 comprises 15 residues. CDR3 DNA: TGTGCCAGCAGCCAGAGGAGACAGGGTTCCTACGAGCGGTACTTC. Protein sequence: CASSQRRQGSYERYF.